The 5 T cell receptor beta chains below were found in one sample sequenced in a study of beta chain features in type 1 diabetes. Study results and limitations: Moderately but significantly shorter TCRB CDR3s were found in Type 1 diabetes patients in all four CD4+ subsets.

These receptors lack a known antigen. Investigators reverse transcribed all isolated RNA, so they sequenced expressed TCRB transcripts. Here immunoSEQ multiplex PCR was the method, and the copy in TCRdb shows in-frame clones only, minus some. The table records about 160,000 clones, 7.8% of them present only once. The sequenced material came from central memory CD4+ T cells from blood. All receptors derive from a woman aged 35 to 49 with type 1 diabetes.

The V call is TRBV2, the J call TRBJ1-2; no clear D gene. The germline V gene has CDR1 SNHLY and CDR2 FYNNEI. V lost 6 bases and J lost 8, with 13 bases in between. The CDR3 sequence is 12 residues long. The CDR3 loop is CASSRAGGGYTF. CDR3 bases: TGTGCCAGCAGCCGGGCCGGCGGGGGCTACACCTTC.

The J gene is TRBJ1-1, the V gene TRBV30, with D unclear. CDR3 length: 12 residues. Trimming took 4 bases from V and 12 from J, leaving 18 bases between them. Germline loops: CDR1 GTSNPN, CDR2 SVGIG (reference sequence). CDR3 nucleotides: TGTGCCTGGACCGCTACGTCAGCGAAAACTTTCTTT. Translated: CAWTATSAKTFF.

The rearrangement joins TRBV29-1 to TRBJ1-1; a possible D gene is TRBD1 (6 bases). The CDR3 extends over 15 amino acids. CDR1 is SQVTM and CDR2 is ANQGSEA in the germline V gene. V shed 4 bases and J shed 2 bases, with 17 bases lying between them. The CDR3 DNA sequence: TGCAGCGTTGTAGGGGGGGAAAGGGGTAACACTGAAGCTTTCTTT. Translation gives CSVVGGERGNTEAFF.

This clone was observed a handful of times. This chain links TRBV11-1 with TRBJ2-7; unclear D gene. CDR1 is SGHAT, CDR2 FQDESV, per germline (reference sequence). The V end lost 11 bases, the J end lost 3 bases, and 5 bases lay between the germline ends. This CDR3 comprises 9 residues. Here the CDR3 DNA reads TGTGCCTTCAACTACGAGCAGTACTTC. Translated: CAFNYEQYF.

This clone turned up a few times. The gene calls are TRBV30 and TRBJ1-2; tentatively, D is TRBD1 (5 bases). Trimming stripped 1 base from V and 2 bases from J, with 14 bases between. Germline CDR1 reads GTSNPN; CDR2 reads SVGIG (reference sequence). There are 15 residues in the CDR3. CDR3 nucleotides: TGTGCCTGGAGTGGGCGGTGGGGGGGGAACTATGGCTACACCTTC. It specifies CAWSGRWGGNYGYTF. Full variable domain (rest looked up from reference TRBV30 and TRBJ1-2): SQTIHQWPATLVQPVGSPLSLECTVEGTSNPNLYWYRQAAGRGLQLLFYSVGIGQISSEVPQNLSASRPQDRQFILSSKKLLLSDSGFYLCAWSGRWGGNYGYTFGSGTRLTVV.